This T cell receptor (beta chain) was documented in a study of Graves' ophthalmopathy and Graves' hyperthyroidism. This clonotype was counted ten times or more. What it recognizes is unknown. Ophthalmopathy-affected donors exhibited moderate-to-severe activity, CAS ≥3, NOSPECS ≥4, and duration under 3 months. Patients were left out if they had other autoimmune diseases, uncontrolled infections, pregnancy or lactation. The authors isolated PBMCs from around 10 ml of fresh peripheral blood. The authors amplified TCR beta CDR3 regions, and they did so from RNA transcripts for repertoire sequencing. HTBI primers were used in a first-round RT-PCR, which preceded a second-round multiplex PCR. TCRdb fed the multiplex PCR reads into MiXCR, producing one record per CDR3 protein. This table holds around 660,000 distinct CDR3 sequences, about 41% found once. The germline V gene has CDR1 KGHDR and CDR2 SFDVKD. V dropped 4 bases and J dropped 0; count of bases not matched to a gene: 7. This CDR3 has 16 amino acids.

Study-level findings and limits: Using a 13-signature model, the authors split ophthalmopathy from stable hyperthyroidism, with 85% to 90% sensitivity and 70% to 83% specificity.

The source of this sequence is an adult man with Graves' ophthalmopathy. The sequenced material came from peripheral blood. The gene calls are TRBV24-1 and TRBJ2-7; 8 bases agree with TRBD1. CDR3 nucleotide sequence: TGTGCCACCAGTGAGAGCAGAACAGGGGGCTCCTACGAGCAGTACTTC. Its protein product is CATSESRTGGSYEQYF.